This passage covers 12 T cell receptor beta chains from one sample sequenced in a study of blood T cell repertoires in COVID-19. Here immunoSEQ multiplex PCR was the method, and the copy in TCRdb shows in-frame clones only, minus some. Of roughly 150,000 clones listed, 80% to 90% are singletons. Sequences were obtained from peripheral blood. The receptors were gathered from a woman in her sixties or seventies with active COVID-19.

The chain couples TRBV5-1 to TRBJ2-2, with D hard to call. The CDR3 length is 14 residues. Germline lookup yields CDR1 SGHRS and CDR2 YFSETQ. V lost 0 bases and J 1 base, leaving 4 bases between the germline ends. CDR3 in DNA: TGCGCCAGCAGCTTGGCCGTGAACACCGGGGAGCTGTTTTTT. This sequence encodes CASSLAVNTGELFF.

CDR3 amino acids: CASSLVAGSSYNEQFF. In DNA, the CDR3 is TGCGCCAGCAGCTTAGTAGCAGGGTCCTCCTACAATGAGCAGTTCTTC. The chain joins TRBV5-1 to TRBJ2-1, with D maybe TRBD1 (5 bases). Germline V gene lookup returns CDR1 SGHRS and CDR2 YFSETQ. The CDR3 has 16 residues. V lost 2 bases to trimming and J lost 0 bases, with 12 bases between them.

This sequence joins TRBV24-1 and TRBJ1-1; tentatively, D is TRBD1 (5 bases). There are 13 residues in the CDR3. V was clipped by 7 bases and J by 1 base, with 9 bases between them. The V gene's germline CDR1 is KGHDR and CDR2 SFDVKD. The CDR3 reads CATRVTENTEAFF. The CDR3 bases are TGTGCCACCAGGGTGACAGAGAACACTGAAGCTTTCTTT.

The V call is TRBV7-9, the J call TRBJ1-3; the D is unclear. V was shortened by 0 bases and J by 1 base, with 4 bases between the two germline ends. Per germline, CDR1 SEHNR and CDR2 FQNEAQ (reference sequence). This CDR3 has 14 residues. The CDR3 sequence is CASSLAPSGNTIYF. The CDR3, as DNA: TGTGCCAGCAGCTTAGCCCCGTCTGGAAACACCATATATTTT.

V is TRBV18 and J is TRBJ1-1, with D hard to call. Germline V gene data show CDR1 as KGHSH and CDR2 as LQKENI. Trimming stripped 3 bases from V and 7 bases from J, with 15 bases between. The CDR3 is made up of 14 amino acids. The CDR3 bases are TGTGCCAGCTCACCCGGATCCGGGGTAGGTGAAGCTTTCTTT. Its translation: CASSPGSGVGEAFF.

CDR3 residues: CASSLDPGTATYEQYF. The CDR3 nucleotides are TGTGCCAGCAGCTTAGACCCCGGGACAGCCACCTACGAGCAGTACTTC. The chain is built from TRBV7-6 and TRBJ2-7; 7 bases map to TRBD1. CDR3 size: 16 residues. The germline V gene encodes CDR1 SGHVS and CDR2 FNYEAQ. The J segment lost 2 bases and the V segment lost 1 base, leaving 8 bases of the junction unmatched.

Concerning this clone itself: Other nucleotide sequences from this sample produce the same CDR3. The chain joins TRBV18 to TRBJ1-5; D is possibly TRBD1 (6 bases). Trimming cost V 6 bases and J 3 bases, with 9 bases left between them. The V gene's germline CDR1 is KGHSH and CDR2 LQKENI. CDR3 length: 13 residues. CDR3 amino acids: CASSRQDNQPQHF. CDR3 DNA sequence: TGTGCCAGCTCGCGACAGGACAATCAGCCCCAGCATTTT.

The chain has TRBV28 and TRBJ1-1; no clear D gene. The V and J ends lost 3 bases and 1 base respectively, with 6 bases between them. The CDR3 covers 13 residues. From germline, CDR1 is MDHEN and CDR2 SYDVKM. The CDR3 sequence: CASSFWANTEAFF. The CDR3 DNA sequence: TGTGCCAGCAGTTTTTGGGCGAACACTGAAGCTTTCTTT.

The sample holds a few counts of this clone. This rearrangement joins TRBV5-1 to TRBJ2-1, with 10 bases that match TRBD2. The V gene end was trimmed by 5 bases and the J gene end by 6 bases; junction bases not matched to a gene: 5. Germline V CDR1 and CDR2: SGHRS, YFSETQ. This CDR3 comprises 14 residues. This chain's CDR3 is CASRPSGRANEQFF. The CDR3 nucleotides are TGCGCCAGCAGGCCGAGCGGGAGGGCCAATGAGCAGTTCTTC.

The rearrangement joins TRBV7-9 to TRBJ1-2, with 7 bases aligning to TRBD1. This CDR3 spans 15 amino acids. Germline assignment: CDR1 SEHNR and CDR2 FQNEAQ (reference sequence). The J segment lost 3 bases and the V segment lost 2 bases, leaving 6 bases of the junction unmatched. The CDR3: CASSLSGGQYYGYTF. CDR3 DNA sequence: TGTGCCAGCAGCTTAAGCGGGGGACAGTACTATGGCTACACCTTC. Using reference TRBV7-9 and TRBJ1-2 for the parts outside the CDR3, the full variable domain is DTGVSQNPRHKITKRGQNVTFRCDPISEHNRLYWYRQTLGQGPEFLTYFQNEAQLEKSRLLSDRFSAERPKGSFSTLEIQRTEQGDSAMYLCASSLSGGQYYGYTFGSGTRLTVV.

The rearrangement joins TRBV7-9 to TRBJ1-4; 9 bases fit TRBD1. The V and J ends lost 0 bases and 8 bases, in that order; junction bases with no gene match: 7. The CDR3 spans 16 residues. The germline CDR1 and CDR2 sequences are SEHNR and FQNEAQ (reference sequence). The CDR3 DNA reads as TGTGCCAGCAGCTTAGCGTCGGGACAGGGTGGAGAAAAACTGTTTTTT. Encoded protein: CASSLASGQGGEKLFF.

In this sample, this clone turned up a few times. The J gene is TRBJ1-1, the V gene TRBV6-2 or TRBV6-3; D perhaps matches TRBD1 (6 bases). Per germline, CDR1 MNHEY and CDR2 SVGEGT. Deletions cut 6 bases from V and 6 bases from J, with 8 bases between. The CDR3 length is 11 residues. CDR3 DNA sequence: TGTGCCAGCAGCCAGGGGTCTGAAGCTTTCTTT. As protein: CASSQGSEAFF.